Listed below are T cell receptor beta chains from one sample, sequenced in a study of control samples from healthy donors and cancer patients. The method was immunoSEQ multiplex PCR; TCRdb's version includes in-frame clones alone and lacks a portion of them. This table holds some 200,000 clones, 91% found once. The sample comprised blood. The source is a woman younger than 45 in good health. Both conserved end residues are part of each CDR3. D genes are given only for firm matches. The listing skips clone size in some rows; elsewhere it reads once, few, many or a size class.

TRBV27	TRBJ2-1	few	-	TGTGCCAGCAGTTGGGGGGACTCATACAATGAGCAGTTCTTC	CASSWGDSYNEQFF
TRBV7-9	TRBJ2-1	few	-	TGTGCCAGCAGCTTAAGGCGGGGTATAAGCAATGAGCAGTTCTTC	CASSLRRGISNEQFF
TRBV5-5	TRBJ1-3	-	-	TGTGCCAGCAGCTTGACCTCTGGAAACACCATATATTTT	CASSLTSGNTIYF
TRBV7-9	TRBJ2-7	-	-	TGTGCCAGCCAGGGTCTTAATTCCTACGAGCAGTACTTC	CASQGLNSYEQYF
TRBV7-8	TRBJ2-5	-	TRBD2	TGTGCCAGCAGAAGACTAGCGGGAGATCTCCAAGAGACCCAGTACTTC	CASRRLAGDLQETQYF
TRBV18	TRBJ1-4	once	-	TGTGCCAGCTCACCACAGGGGGTAACTAATGAAAAACTGTTTTTT	CASSPQGVTNEKLFF
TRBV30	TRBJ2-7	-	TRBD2	TGTGCCTGGAGCGGACTAGCGGGAGTCGCCTACGAGCAGTACTTC	CAWSGLAGVAYEQYF
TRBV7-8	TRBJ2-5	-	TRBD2	TGTGCCAGCAGCCCTCCCGGGACTAGGGACGAGACCCAGTACTTC	CASSPPGTRDETQYF
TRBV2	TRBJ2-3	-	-	TGTGCCAGCAGTGGAGGGGGAGATACGCAGTATTTT	CASSGGGDTQYF
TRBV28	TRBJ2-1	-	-	TGTGCCAGCAGGGGGGGCGCAAGCCCCTACAATGAGCAGTTCTTC	CASRGGASPYNEQFF
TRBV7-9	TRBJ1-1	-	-	TGTGCCAGCTTTCGGGACTCGGTGAACACTGAAGCTTTCTTT	CASFRDSVNTEAFF
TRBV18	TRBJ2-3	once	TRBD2	TGTGCCAGCTCAGCACTAGCGGGAACCACAGATACGCAGTATTTT	CASSALAGTTDTQYF
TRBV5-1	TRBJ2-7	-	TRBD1	TGCGCCAGCAGCCCAGGACAGGGTGGATCCTACGAGCAGTACTTC	CASSPGQGGSYEQYF
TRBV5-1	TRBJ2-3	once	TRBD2	TGCGCCAGCAGCTTGCTAGCGGGTTACACAGATACGCAGTATTTT	CASSLLAGYTDTQYF
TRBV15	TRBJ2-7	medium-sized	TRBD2	TGTGCCACCAGCAGAGCCGGGACTAGCGGGAGGGCGCGCGAGCAGTACTTC	CATSRAGTSGRAREQYF
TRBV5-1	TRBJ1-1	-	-	TGCGCCAGCAGCTTGGAAAGGGGGGAATCTGAAGCTTTCTTT	CASSLERGESEAFF
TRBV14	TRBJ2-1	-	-	TGTGCCAGCAGCCAAGACTACAATGAGCAGTTCTTC	CASSQDYNEQFF
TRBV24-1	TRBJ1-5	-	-	TGTGCCACCAGTGTGGGAGGGTCGAATCAGCCCCAGCATTTT	CATSVGGSNQPQHF
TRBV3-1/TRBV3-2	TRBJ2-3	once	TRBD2	TGTGCCAGCAGCCTAGCGGGGCCCACAGATACGCAGTATTTT	CASSLAGPTDTQYF
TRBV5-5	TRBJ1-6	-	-	TGTGCCAGCAGCCTGGTTCGGAATAATTCACCCCTCCACTTT	CASSLVRNNSPLHF
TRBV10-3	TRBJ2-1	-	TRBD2	TGTGCCATCAGGACTAGCGGGAGTGAGCGGGGTGAGCAGTTCTTC	CAIRTSGSERGEQFF
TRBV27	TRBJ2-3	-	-	TGTGCCAGCAGTTCAGGGGCACACACAGATACGCAGTATTTT	CASSSGAHTDTQYF